Presented here are 3 T cell receptor beta chains from one specimen sequenced in a study of Graves' ophthalmopathy and Graves' hyperthyroidism. From RNA, the CDR3 regions of TCR beta chains were amplified and sequenced. First-round RT-PCR relied on HTBI primers, and a second-round multiplex PCR came next. TCRdb re-called the multiplex PCR reads with MiXCR, one entry per CDR3 protein. Seen here are hundreds of thousands of distinct CDR3 sequences, 20% to 25% observed once, and the top ten hold approximately 6.5%. The sequenced sample was peripheral blood. Receptor source: a woman aged 18-29 years with stable Graves' hyperthyroidism. Some clones in this sample may be carry-over from other donors' samples.

This clonotype was counted many times. This chain links TRBV7-2 with TRBJ1-2; D gene uncertain. CDR1 is SGHTA, CDR2 FQGNSA, per germline. This CDR3 has 12 residues. Deletions cut 1 base from V and 7 bases from J, with 7 bases between. DNA of the CDR3: TGTGCCAGCAGCTTAGGGGCCGGTGGCTACACCTTC. This translates into CASSLGAGGYTF.

There are a few counts of this clonotype. This sequence joins TRBV10-1 and TRBJ2-5; TRBD1 is a possible D gene (7 bases). The CDR3 consists of 15 residues. The germline V gene encodes CDR1 WNHNN and CDR2 SYGVQD (reference sequence). The ends were cut back, 4 bases at V and 2 bases at J, with 14 bases in the middle. DNA of the CDR3: TGCGCCAGCAGTGTATCAGGGGGGAGGCAAGAGACCCAGTACTTC. Encoded protein: CASSVSGGRQETQYF.

The chain recombines TRBV6-2 or TRBV6-3 with TRBJ1-5; TRBD1 aligns across 8 bases. CDR3 length: 18 amino acids. V shed 8 bases and J 1 base; nucleotides not matched to a gene: 16. Germline values: CDR1 MNHEY, CDR2 SVGEGT. CDR3 protein: CASLGQGASWTSNQPQHF. The CDR3 DNA follows: TGTGCCAGCTTGGGGCAGGGGGCATCGTGGACGAGCAATCAGCCCCAGCATTTT.